The present T cell receptor (beta chain) was sequenced within a study of shared clonotypes between healthy human individuals. This CDR3 contains 13 residues. CDR1 ENHRY and CDR2 SYGVKD come from the germline V gene. The V end was cut by 8 bases, the J end by 3 bases, with 8 bases between. The method was immunoSEQ multiplex PCR; TCRdb's version includes in-frame clones alone and lacks a portion of them. Among roughly 300,000 clones listed, around 87% were seen once. The TCR was taken from a man younger than 30 in good health. Sequenced sample: memory CD8+ T cells sorted from blood. As for subset: CD45RO+ cells pooled with CCR7-negative TemRA cells. The chain couples TRBV10-3 to TRBJ1-6; unclear D gene. CDR3 sequence: CAISKDYNSPLHF. In DNA, the CDR3 is TGTGCCATCTCAAAGGACTATAATTCACCCCTCCACTTT.